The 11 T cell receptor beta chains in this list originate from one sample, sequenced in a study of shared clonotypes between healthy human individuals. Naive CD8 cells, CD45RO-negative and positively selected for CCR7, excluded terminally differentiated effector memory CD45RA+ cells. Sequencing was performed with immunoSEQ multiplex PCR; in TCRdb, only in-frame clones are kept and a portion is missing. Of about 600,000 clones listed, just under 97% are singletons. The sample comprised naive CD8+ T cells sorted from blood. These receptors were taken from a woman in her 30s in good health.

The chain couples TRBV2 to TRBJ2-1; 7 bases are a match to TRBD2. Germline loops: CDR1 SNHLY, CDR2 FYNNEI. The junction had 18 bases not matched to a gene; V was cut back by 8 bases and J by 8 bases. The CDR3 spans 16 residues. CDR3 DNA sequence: TGTGCCAGCCTGTCTCCATTGACCAGCGGGGTCGATGAGCAGTTCTTC. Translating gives CASLSPLTSGVDEQFF.

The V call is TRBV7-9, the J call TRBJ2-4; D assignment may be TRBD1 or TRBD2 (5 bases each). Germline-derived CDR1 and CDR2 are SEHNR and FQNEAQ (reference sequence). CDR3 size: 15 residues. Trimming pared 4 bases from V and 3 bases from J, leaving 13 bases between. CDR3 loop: CASSSSGRGKNIQYF. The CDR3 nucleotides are TGTGCCAGCAGCTCCTCAGGGAGAGGCAAAAACATTCAGTACTTC. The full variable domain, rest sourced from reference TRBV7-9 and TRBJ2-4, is DTGVSQNPRHKITKRGQNVTFRCDPISEHNRLYWYRQTLGQGPEFLTYFQNEAQLEKSRLLSDRFSAERPKGSFSTLEIQRTEQGDSAMYLCASSSSGRGKNIQYFGAGTRLSVL.

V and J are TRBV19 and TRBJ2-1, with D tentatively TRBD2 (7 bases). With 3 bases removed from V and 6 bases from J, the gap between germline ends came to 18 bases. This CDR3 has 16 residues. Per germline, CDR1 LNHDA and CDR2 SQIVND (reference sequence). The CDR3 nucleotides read TGTGCCAGTAGTATCGCAGGGGCGCCGGGGGGCAATGAGCAGTTCTTC. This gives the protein CASSIAGAPGGNEQFF.

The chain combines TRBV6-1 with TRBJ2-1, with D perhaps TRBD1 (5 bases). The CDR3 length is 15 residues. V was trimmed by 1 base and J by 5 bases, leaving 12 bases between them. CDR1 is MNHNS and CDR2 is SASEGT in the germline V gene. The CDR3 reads CASSEEPGLDNEQFF. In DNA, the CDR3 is TGTGCCAGCAGTGAAGAGCCAGGGCTTGACAATGAGCAGTTCTTC.

CDR3 loop: CASSLGQGLTEAFF. In DNA form, the CDR3 reads TGTGCCAGCAGCTTAGGGCAGGGGCTAACTGAAGCTTTCTTT. This rearrangement joins TRBV7-9 to TRBJ1-1; possibly TRBD1 for D (6 bases). The CDR3 runs to 14 residues. The V end was cut by 1 base, the J end by 5 bases, with 11 bases between. In germline, CDR1 is SEHNR, CDR2 FQNEAQ (reference sequence). The full variable domain, in which reference TRBV7-9 and TRBJ1-1 provide the parts outside the CDR3, is DTGVSQNPRHKITKRGQNVTFRCDPISEHNRLYWYRQTLGQGPEFLTYFQNEAQLEKSRLLSDRFSAERPKGSFSTLEIQRTEQGDSAMYLCASSLGQGLTEAFFGQGTRLTVV.

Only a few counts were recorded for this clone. In nucleotides, the CDR3 is TGTGCCAGCAGTATCTTGGGACAGGGAAGCGATCAGCCCCAGCATTTT. Protein product: CASSILGQGSDQPQHF. This chain links TRBV27 with TRBJ1-5; 9 bases agree with TRBD1. The V gene's germline CDR1 is MNHEY and CDR2 SMNVEV (reference sequence). Trimming cost V 5 bases and J 5 bases; bases outside gene matches: 10. This CDR3 has 16 amino acids.

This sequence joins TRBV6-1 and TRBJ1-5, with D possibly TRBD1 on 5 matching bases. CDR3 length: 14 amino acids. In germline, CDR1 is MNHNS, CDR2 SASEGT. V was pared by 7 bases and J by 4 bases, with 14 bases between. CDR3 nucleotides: TGTGCCAGCATAGGTGCGGGGCTAAATCAGCCCCAGCATTTT. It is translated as CASIGAGLNQPQHF.

The CDR3 loop is CASSSGTGASYEQYF. CDR3 sequence (DNA): TGTGCCAGCAGTTCTGGGACAGGCGCTTCCTACGAGCAGTACTTC. The gene calls are TRBV7-9 and TRBJ2-7; 8 nucleotides line up with TRBD1. Looked up from germline, CDR1 is SEHNR and CDR2 is FQNEAQ (reference sequence). Losses at the gene ends were 6 bases for V and 1 base for J; bases not matched to a gene: 8. The CDR3 has 15 residues.

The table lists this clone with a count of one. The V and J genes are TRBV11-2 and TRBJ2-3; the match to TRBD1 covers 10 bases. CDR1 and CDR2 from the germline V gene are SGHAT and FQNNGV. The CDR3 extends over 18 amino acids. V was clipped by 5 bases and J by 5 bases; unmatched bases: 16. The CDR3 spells CASSTTGGEGSGLDTQYF. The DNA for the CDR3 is TGTGCCAGCAGCACGACAGGGGGCGAAGGTTCAGGTTTAGATACGCAGTATTTT.

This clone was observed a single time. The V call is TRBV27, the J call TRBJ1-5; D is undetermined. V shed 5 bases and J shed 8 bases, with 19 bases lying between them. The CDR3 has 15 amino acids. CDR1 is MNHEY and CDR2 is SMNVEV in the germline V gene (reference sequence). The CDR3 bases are TGTGCCAGCAGTCACAGAGGGTGGGTTATAGAGCCCCAGCATTTT. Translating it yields CASSHRGWVIEPQHF.

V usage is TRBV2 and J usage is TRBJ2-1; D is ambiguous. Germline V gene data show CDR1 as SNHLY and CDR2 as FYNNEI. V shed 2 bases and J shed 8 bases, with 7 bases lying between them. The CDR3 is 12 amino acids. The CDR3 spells CASSEFGDEQFF. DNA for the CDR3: TGTGCCAGCAGTGAATTTGGTGATGAGCAGTTCTTC.